This is a list of T cell receptor beta chains from one sample in a study of technical replicates of blood from several donors. Clones were read by immunoSEQ multiplex PCR, and TCRdb kept only the in-frame ones, dropping some. The sample carries some 48,000 clones, 80% to 95% recorded once. Material: PBMCs. The origin of the receptors is a human donor in good health. Some clones in this sample may be carry-over from other donors' samples. CDR3s include the opening cysteine and the closing phenylalanine or tryptophan. The D gene is left open where the match is weak. Only some rows state a clone size, as once, few, many or a class for expanded clones.

J gene: TRBJ1-2; V gene: TRBV4-3; clone size: .; D gene: .; CDR3 protein: CASSQGAGLNYGYTF; CDR3 DNA: TGCGCCAGCAGCCAAGGAGCAGGCTTAAACTATGGCTACACCTTC
J gene: TRBJ2-7; V gene: TRBV5-6; clone size: .; D gene: TRBD2; CDR3 protein: CASSFSAGVYEQYF; CDR3 DNA: TGTGCCAGCAGCTTTTCGGCGGGAGTATACGAGCAGTACTTC
J gene: TRBJ1-6; V gene: TRBV19; clone size: .; D gene: TRBD1; CDR3 protein: CASSPPGQGSYNSPLHF; CDR3 DNA: TGTGCCAGTAGTCCACCGGGACAGGGCTCCTATAATTCACCCCTCCACTTT
J gene: TRBJ2-1; V gene: TRBV11-3; clone size: .; D gene: .; CDR3 protein: CASSQEGLIPDSEQFF; CDR3 DNA: TGTGCCAGCAGCCAAGAGGGACTCATCCCTGACAGTGAGCAGTTCTTC
J gene: TRBJ1-2; V gene: TRBV7-9; clone size: once; D gene: TRBD1; CDR3 protein: CASSLRGQTYGYTF; CDR3 DNA: TGTGCCAGCAGCTTAAGGGGACAGACCTATGGCTACACCTTC
J gene: TRBJ2-7; V gene: TRBV30; clone size: .; D gene: TRBD1; CDR3 protein: CAWTQGAYEQYF; CDR3 DNA: TGTGCCTGGACACAGGGGGCTTACGAGCAGTACTTC
J gene: TRBJ2-7; V gene: TRBV29-1; clone size: .; D gene: .; CDR3 protein: CSVEESGVSSYEQYF; CDR3 DNA: TGCAGCGTTGAGGAATCAGGGGTAAGCTCCTACGAGCAGTACTTC
J gene: TRBJ2-2; V gene: TRBV4-3; clone size: once; D gene: .; CDR3 protein: CASSQLAFGELFF; CDR3 DNA: TGCGCCAGCAGCCAGCTAGCCTTCGGGGAGCTGTTTTTT
J gene: TRBJ2-1; V gene: TRBV6-5; clone size: .; D gene: .; CDR3 protein: CASSPPGLSYNEQFF; CDR3 DNA: TGTGCCAGCAGCCCCCCGGGTTTGAGTTACAATGAGCAGTTCTTC
J gene: TRBJ2-7; V gene: TRBV5-4; clone size: .; D gene: TRBD1; CDR3 protein: CASSAQGNSYEQYF; CDR3 DNA: TGTGCCAGCAGCGCACAGGGGAACTCCTACGAGCAGTACTTC
J gene: TRBJ1-2; V gene: TRBV6-1; clone size: once; D gene: .; CDR3 protein: CASEFYGYTF; CDR3 DNA: TGTGCCAGTGAGTTCTATGGCTACACCTTC
J gene: TRBJ1-2; V gene: TRBV29-1; clone size: .; D gene: TRBD1; CDR3 protein: CSVEADRAVYGYTF; CDR3 DNA: TGCAGCGTTGAAGCAGACAGGGCCGTCTATGGCTACACCTTC
J gene: TRBJ1-5; V gene: TRBV7-9; clone size: .; D gene: TRBD1; CDR3 protein: CASSLAGTAVNQPQHF; CDR3 DNA: TGTGCCAGCAGCTTAGCCGGGACAGCGGTAAATCAGCCCCAGCATTTT
J gene: TRBJ2-7; V gene: TRBV7-2; clone size: .; D gene: .; CDR3 protein: CASSWGLEQYF; CDR3 DNA: TGTGCCAGCAGCTGGGGACTGGAGCAGTACTTC
J gene: TRBJ1-4; V gene: TRBV4-2; clone size: few; D gene: TRBD1; CDR3 protein: CASSQPMTGGEEKLFF; CDR3 DNA: TGTGCCAGCAGCCAACCGATGACAGGGGGGGAAGAAAAACTGTTTTTT
J gene: TRBJ2-2; V gene: TRBV6-5; clone size: .; D gene: .; CDR3 protein: CASSSSSPGELFF; CDR3 DNA: TGTGCCAGCAGTTCCAGTTCTCCCGGGGAGCTGTTTTTT
J gene: TRBJ2-2; V gene: TRBV5-4; clone size: .; D gene: TRBD1; CDR3 protein: CASSPGQARSTGELFF; CDR3 DNA: TGTGCCAGCAGCCCGGGACAGGCGAGGTCCACCGGGGAGCTGTTTTTT
J gene: TRBJ2-7; V gene: TRBV6-1; clone size: .; D gene: TRBD2; CDR3 protein: CASSALAGENRYEQYF; CDR3 DNA: TGTGCCAGCAGTGCACTAGCGGGGGAAAACCGCTACGAGCAGTACTTC
J gene: TRBJ2-5; V gene: TRBV6-5; clone size: .; D gene: TRBD1; CDR3 protein: CASLGRGSERRYF; CDR3 DNA: TGTGCCAGCCTCGGCAGGGGGTCGGAGCGACGGTACTTC
J gene: TRBJ1-3; V gene: TRBV11-2; clone size: once; D gene: .; CDR3 protein: CASAGAMRNTIYF; CDR3 DNA: TGTGCCAGCGCGGGGGCTATGAGAAACACCATATATTTT
J gene: TRBJ2-1; V gene: TRBV11-1; clone size: .; D gene: TRBD2; CDR3 protein: CASSLGGEDEQFF; CDR3 DNA: TGTGCCAGCAGCTTGGGGGGGGAGGATGAGCAGTTCTTC
J gene: TRBJ1-1; V gene: TRBV18; clone size: .; D gene: .; CDR3 protein: CASSRDTSVVNTEAFF; CDR3 DNA: TGTGCCAGCTCGCGAGATACGTCTGTAGTCAACACTGAAGCTTTCTTT
J gene: TRBJ2-5; V gene: TRBV7-3; clone size: .; D gene: TRBD1; CDR3 protein: CASSLRGQPKETQYF; CDR3 DNA: TGTGCCAGCAGCTTAAGGGGACAGCCCAAAGAGACCCAGTACTTC
J gene: TRBJ2-5; V gene: TRBV7-2; clone size: .; D gene: .; CDR3 protein: CASSSNPGTQYF; CDR3 DNA: TGTGCCAGCAGCTCCAACCCGGGGACCCAGTACTTC
J gene: TRBJ2-2; V gene: TRBV7-8; clone size: .; D gene: TRBD1; CDR3 protein: CASSLQGFTGELFF; CDR3 DNA: TGTGCCAGCAGCCTACAGGGGTTCACCGGGGAGCTGTTTTTT
J gene: TRBJ2-3; V gene: TRBV6-1; clone size: .; D gene: TRBD1; CDR3 protein: CASSEALLRGPRDTQYF; CDR3 DNA: TGTGCCAGCAGTGAAGCGCTTCTCAGGGGGCCAAGAGATACGCAGTATTTT